The rows below give T cell receptor beta chains drawn from one sample of a study of T cell changes during pregnancy in multiple sclerosis. Profiled with immunoSEQ multiplex PCR; TCRdb holds only in-frame clones, not every one. The table records 49,000 or so clones, around 94% of them present only once. Here the sequenced sample was CD4+ T cells from peripheral blood mononuclear cells, taken in the second trimester of pregnancy. These receptors originate from a female donor in good health, enrolled as a control in a pregnancy study. Both conserved end residues are part of each CDR3. The D gene is left open where the match is weak. Clone size is stated in some rows and not others, as once, few, many or a class when expanded.

-,-,TRBV19,TRBJ2-4,CASSADSSLAKNIQYF,TGTGCCAGTAGTGCGGACAGTTCCTTAGCCAAAAACATTCAGTACTTC
TRBD1,once,TRBV10-3,TRBJ1-2,CAIRKTDRALNYGYTF,TGTGCCATCAGGAAGACGGACAGGGCATTGAACTATGGCTACACCTTC
TRBD1,-,TRBV6-5,TRBJ1-1,CASKPGGRMNTEAFF,TGTGCCAGTAAGCCAGGGGGGAGGATGAACACTGAAGCTTTCTTT
TRBD1,-,TRBV7-9,TRBJ1-3,CASSLQGVSQGNTIYF,TGTGCCAGCAGCTTGCAGGGGGTATCTCAAGGAAACACCATATATTTT
-,-,TRBV7-9,TRBJ2-5,CASSPGPTGQETQYF,TGTGCCAGCAGCCCCGGGCCCACGGGGCAAGAGACCCAGTACTTC
TRBD1,-,TRBV9,TRBJ1-1,CASSPEGQPVGAFF,TGTGCCAGCAGCCCCGAGGGACAGCCCGTCGGGGCTTTCTTT
-,-,TRBV7-9,TRBJ1-3,CASGPGLSGNTIYF,TGTGCCAGCGGGCCGGGACTCTCTGGAAACACCATATATTTT
-,-,TRBV29-1,TRBJ2-3,CSVTGHYTDTQYF,TGCAGCGTTACAGGGCATTACACAGATACGCAGTATTTT
-,-,TRBV2,TRBJ2-5,CASRTGRTETQYF,TGTGCCAGCAGAACAGGGCGGACGGAGACCCAGTACTTC
-,once,TRBV11-3,TRBJ1-6,CASSHGQGNSPLHF,TGTGCCAGCAGCCATGGACAAGGGAATTCACCCCTCCACTTT
TRBD1,-,TRBV10-3,TRBJ2-7,CAISESTGVYEQYF,TGTGCCATCAGTGAGTCGACAGGGGTCTACGAGCAGTACTTC
TRBD1,-,TRBV18,TRBJ1-2,CASSSSGGNYGYTF,TGTGCCAGCTCATCTTCAGGGGGCAACTATGGCTACACCTTC
-,-,TRBV5-8,TRBJ1-3,CASSPGGFANTIYF,TGTGCCAGCAGCCCCGGGGGGTTTGCAAACACCATATATTTT
TRBD1,-,TRBV6-1,TRBJ1-5,CASSKGQGSNQPQHF,TGTGCCAGCAGTAAGGGACAGGGCAGCAATCAGCCCCAGCATTTT
TRBD1,once,TRBV5-8,TRBJ1-2,CASSFSTGGLDGYTF,TGTGCCAGCAGCTTCAGTACAGGGGGCTTGGATGGCTACACCTTC
-,once,TRBV7-3,TRBJ2-3,CASSRASTDTQYF,TGTGCCAGCAGTCGAGCGAGCACAGATACGCAGTATTTT
TRBD2,-,TRBV7-3,TRBJ2-1,CASSSALAGEGNEQFF,TGTGCCAGCAGCAGCGCCTTAGCGGGGGAAGGCAATGAGCAGTTCTTC
TRBD1,-,TRBV7-9,TRBJ2-3,CASSFPGQGSTDTQYF,TGTGCCAGCAGCTTCCCGGGACAGGGGAGCACAGATACGCAGTATTTT
-,-,TRBV30,TRBJ1-1,CAWSAMGGNTEAFF,TGTGCCTGGAGCGCAATGGGGGGGAACACTGAAGCTTTCTTT
-,-,TRBV15,TRBJ1-4,CATSRAAGAYNEKLFF,TGTGCCACCAGCAGAGCGGCGGGGGCATATAATGAAAAACTGTTTTTT
-,-,TRBV10-3,TRBJ2-1,CAISESVTSNEQFF,TGTGCCATCAGTGAGTCGGTAACTTCCAATGAGCAGTTCTTC
-,-,TRBV11-3,TRBJ1-3,CASSPTRGSSGNTIYF,TGTGCCAGCAGCCCTACCAGAGGGAGCTCTGGAAACACCATATATTTT
-,-,TRBV7-3,TRBJ1-2,CASSYKTGSNYGYTF,TGTGCCAGCAGCTACAAAACAGGGTCCAACTATGGCTACACCTTC